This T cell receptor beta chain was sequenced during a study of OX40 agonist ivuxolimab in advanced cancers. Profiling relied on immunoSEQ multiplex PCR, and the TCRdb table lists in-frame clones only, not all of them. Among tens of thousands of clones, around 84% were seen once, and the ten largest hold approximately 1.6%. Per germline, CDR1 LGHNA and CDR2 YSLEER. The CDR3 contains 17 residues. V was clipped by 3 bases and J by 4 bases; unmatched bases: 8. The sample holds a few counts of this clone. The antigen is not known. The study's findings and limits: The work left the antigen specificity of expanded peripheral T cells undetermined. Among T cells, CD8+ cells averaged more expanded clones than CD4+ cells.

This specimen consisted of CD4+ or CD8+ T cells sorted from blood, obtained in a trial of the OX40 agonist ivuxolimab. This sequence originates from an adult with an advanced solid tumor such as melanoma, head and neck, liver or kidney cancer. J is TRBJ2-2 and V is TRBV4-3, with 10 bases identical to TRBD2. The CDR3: CASSHDIAGGPTGELFF. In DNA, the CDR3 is TGCGCCAGCAGCCACGACATAGCGGGAGGCCCCACCGGGGAGCTGTTTTTT.